This T cell receptor beta chain was sequenced for a study of blood T cell repertoires in COVID-19. About the study: T cells, B-cell-depleted T cells, or PBMCs provided the cDNA or gDNA that served as material.

The CDR3 contains 13 residues. V lost 4 bases and J lost 5, with 12 bases in between. Authors' processing steps: Counts of nucleated cells, estimated from reference gene primer amplification, were obtained. Only in-frame clones appear in the TCRdb table, and some are missing; sequencing was by immunoSEQ multiplex PCR. V, J and clone size reflect that table, while D and trimming were determined from the DNA. Altogether fewer than 200,000 clones are present, 76% being singletons, with the ten largest covering roughly 8.7%. The TCR originated in a woman aged 50 to 60 with active or convalescent COVID-19. Sequenced input: peripheral blood. The chain recombines TRBV5-7 with TRBJ1-1, with D unclear. TRBV5-7 carries the ORF label, with uncertain function. The CDR3 here is CASSLAGETEAFF. Written as DNA, the CDR3 is TGTGCCAGCAGCCTGGCCGGGGAAACTGAAGCTTTCTTT.